This TCR beta chain was identified during a study of human T cells and chemical hapten exposure (dated by TCRdb to the early 2020s). Background on the whole study: For sensitization, 2% DPC in acetone was applied to a 2 cm by 2 cm area of upper inner arm skin. Throughout the study period of roughly five months, patients also received therapeutic DPC doses to the scalp every week. Patch testing was done on the upper back using Finn chambers containing 0.01% DPC, and results were scored after 6 days according to International Contact Dermatitis Research Group standards. The patient cohort, mostly female, included alopecia areata with under or over 50% scalp involvement, alopecia totalis and alopecia universalis. Libraries were pooled for sequencing, and per-sample TCR yields varied mainly because of small differences in library volumes within the pool. In alopecia patients, the study followed how the peripheral blood TCR repertoire changed in vivo over primary and secondary sensitization to diphenylcyclopropenone (DPC), a hapten. Patient blood was sampled pre-sensitization (week 0) and at 2, 6 and about 24 weeks after DPC sensitization. Approximately 28 alopecia patients provided blood for TCR sequencing at one to four time points (pre-sensitization, 2, 6 and 24 weeks). Each blood RNA sample was used to sequence both TCR alpha and TCR beta chains. What the authors observed across the whole study: Repeated subsampling changed both the strength of the expansion versus patch-test correlation and the threshold at which that correlation became significant. DPC sensitization did not change the number of TCRs with a frequency above 1 in 1000, and there was no evidence of changes in global repertoire structure. Significantly more large CDR3 similarity clusters were formed by expanded TCRs than by pre-sensitization or healthy control sets, consistent with antigen-driven responses. Alopecia, a presumed autoimmune disease, was present in all patients, so the immune response of the patients might differ from that of healthy individuals. The number of PT1 expanded TCRs positively correlated with patch test score, significant at thresholds 8, 16 and 32 but not 4.

On this clonotype: Which antigen it targets is not known. No clone much larger than this one lies a single base away; base qualities are absent.

Libraries were made using RACE. TCRdb shows the sequencer as NextSeq 500. Library preparation attached unique molecular identifiers to individual cDNA molecules for quantitative, reproducible TCR counting. On the authors' methods: A median of about 89,000 TCRs per sample was observed, with a range of about 23,224 to 690,600. The Decombinator software suite was used to annotate V, J and CDR3 in the TCR reads. To make PS versus PT1 abundance plots, every sample was subsampled to the same number of TCRs (28,000). TCRs were defined as expanded if absent before sensitization and observed at least eight times at the 2-week time point. The raw public reads went through TCRdb reprocessing: fastp at Q25, MiXCR clone calling, in-frame beta chains kept. Rows are combined by CDR3 protein, so each entry shows the most common genes and DNA. TCRdb's processing, not the study's, gives the V and J calls here. This sample comprises tens of thousands of distinct CDR3 sequences, roughly an eighth of them detected only once. The top ten hold roughly 2.1% of the sample.

Ends trimmed: V by 3 bases, J by 6 bases; bases unmatched to a gene: 16. From the germline V gene, CDR1 is MGHDK and CDR2 is SYGVNS. Including cysteine and phenylalanine, the CDR3 has 18 amino acids. The CDR3 DNA has 54 bases and is translated from base 1. According to the study, the label for this sample's time point signals: patch test 3, about 24 weeks after DPC sensitization. This specimen's treatment or condition label, per the study, means: therapeutic diphenylcyclopropenone sensitization with weekly scalp DPC. Unfractionated whole blood was collected in Tempus Blood RNA tubes, and total RNA was extracted from that blood. At each patch-test visit, blood was drawn before the patch test was applied. Patients were eligible if aged 18 to 70, diagnosed with alopecia and judged suitable for DPC therapy, and pregnant patients were excluded.

The chain uses TRBV25-1 and TRBJ2-1, with 8 central nucleotides matching TRBD2. This TCR was recovered from a middle-aged woman with alopecia areata. Some clones in this sample may be carry-over from other donors' samples. The sequences come from whole blood, collected in connection with sensitization to the hapten diphenylcyclopropenone (DPC). The nucleotide sequence is TGTGCCAGCAGTGACCAGGCAGGGGTGTCTAGCGGGCCCAATGAGCAGTTCTTC. Protein translation: CASSDQAGVSSGPNEQFF.